Listed below are T cell receptor beta chains from one sample, sequenced in a study of early T cells in non-severe SARS-CoV-2 infection. TCRdb reprocessed the 5' RACE reads via MiXCR and lists one record per CDR3 protein. The sample gives around 88,000 distinct CDR3 sequences, approximately 15% of which show up once; roughly 7% is in the top ten. The specimen sequenced was whole blood. The receptors were gathered from an adult who was a healthcare worker with PCR-confirmed SARS-CoV-2 infection or an uninfected control (not recorded which). The CDR3 runs from the conserved cysteine through the conserved F or W. The D gene is left open where the match is weak. Size is stated for part of the rows, as once, few or many counts, or as a class when the clone is expanded.

j_gene | v_gene | abundance | d_gene | CDR3aa | CDR3nt
TRBJ1-1 | TRBV29-1 | few | - | CSPDRRTEAFF | TGCAGCCCAGATCGGCGGACTGAAGCTTTCTTT
TRBJ2-1 | TRBV29-1 | many | TRBD2 | CSVLGREDFHEQFF | TGCAGCGTTCTTGGGCGGGAGGACTTCCATGAGCAGTTCTTC
TRBJ1-4 | TRBV10-2 | few | TRBD1 | CASSESDRGNEKLFF | TGCGCCAGCAGCGAAAGCGACAGGGGAAATGAAAAACTGTTTTTT
TRBJ2-1 | TRBV20-1 | many | TRBD1 | CSATGASYNEQFF | TGCAGTGCAACAGGGGCTTCCTACAATGAGCAGTTCTTC
TRBJ2-2 | TRBV12-5 | many | - | CASQEPTGELFF | TGTGCTAGTCAGGAGCCCACCGGGGAGCTGTTTTTT
TRBJ2-3 | TRBV7-8 | many | - | CASSLVTGGHTDTQYF | TGTGCCAGCAGCTTAGTCACCGGTGGGCACACAGATACGCAGTATTTT
TRBJ2-5 | TRBV27 | - | - | CASSLDGIQETQYF | TGTGCCAGCAGTTTGGATGGGATCCAAGAGACCCAGTACTTC
TRBJ2-1 | TRBV12-3/TRBV12-4 | few | TRBD2 | CASSLYGGIINEQFF | TGTGCCAGCAGCCTTTACGGGGGGATCATAAATGAGCAGTTCTTC
TRBJ2-2 | TRBV5-1 | few | - | CASSLYLGISEELFF | TGCGCCAGCAGCTTATACCTAGGGATAAGCGAGGAGCTGTTTTTT
TRBJ2-3 | TRBV29-1 | few | TRBD1 | CSVGGQGTDTQYF | TGCAGCGTTGGGGGACAGGGGACAGATACGCAGTATTTT
TRBJ1-6 | TRBV5-1 | once | - | CASSLAVGTDNSPLHF | TGCGCCAGCAGCTTGGCCGTGGGCACCGATAATTCACCCCTCCACTTT
TRBJ2-7 | TRBV7-2 | - | TRBD2 | CASSLFGVAGAGEQYF | TGTGCCAGCAGCTTATTCGGCGTAGCGGGAGCTGGAGAGCAGTACTTC
TRBJ1-2 | TRBV9 | - | - | CASKRDGYTF | TGTGCCAGCAAAAGGGATGGCTACACCTTC
TRBJ2-7 | TRBV30 | - | TRBD1 | CASETGGRVGYYEQYF | TGTGCCTCGGAGACAGGGGGCCGGGTGGGTTACTACGAGCAGTACTTC
TRBJ1-3 | TRBV15 | - | - | CATSRGGREVGNTIYF | TGTGCCACCAGCAGAGGGGGGCGCGAGGTGGGAAACACCATATATTTT
TRBJ2-3 | TRBV10-1 | few | - | CASGVGTDTQYF | TGCGCCAGCGGAGTAGGCACAGATACGCAGTATTTT
TRBJ2-3 | TRBV5-4 | many | - | CASTMGGTHGSDTQYF | TGTGCCAGCACCATGGGTGGGACTCACGGGTCAGATACGCAGTATTTT
TRBJ1-5 | TRBV19 | - | TRBD1 | CASRNRDRGNPQHF | TGTGCCAGTAGAAATCGGGACAGGGGTAATCCCCAGCATTTT
TRBJ2-3 | TRBV11-2 | many | TRBD2 | CASSSPGLAGDTQYF | TGTGCCAGCAGCTCGCCGGGTTTAGCGGGAGATACGCAGTATTTT
TRBJ2-3 | TRBV6-2/TRBV6-3 | few | - | CASSFRRGRTDTQYF | TGTGCCAGCAGTTTTCGTAGGGGACGCACAGATACGCAGTATTTT
TRBJ2-3 | TRBV20-1 | many | TRBD1 | CSARPPRGQGYHTQYF | TGCAGTGCTAGACCACCCAGGGGACAGGGTTACCATACGCAGTATTTT
TRBJ1-5 | TRBV28 | - | TRBD1 | CASRRQGQNQPQHF | TGTGCCAGCAGGAGACAGGGGCAGAATCAGCCCCAGCATTTT
TRBJ2-5 | TRBV6-1 | - | - | CASDATQYF | TGTGCCAGCGATGCGACCCAGTACTTC
TRBJ1-1 | TRBV3-1 | - | - | CASSPLTGANTEAFF | TGTGCCAGCAGCCCGCTGACGGGGGCGAACACTGAAGCTTTCTTT
TRBJ1-2 | TRBV20-1 | few | - | CSAGGGAPNYGYTF | TGCAGTGCAGGTGGGGGGGCCCCTAACTATGGCTACACCTTC
TRBJ2-1 | TRBV21-1 | - | - | CASSTGRASNSRNEQFF | TGTGCCAGCAGCACTGGTCGGGCCAGTAATTCCCGAAATGAGCAGTTCTTC
TRBJ2-1 | TRBV13 | - | - | CASSFRHNEQFF | TGTGCCAGCAGCTTTCGCCACAATGAGCAGTTCTTC
TRBJ2-7 | TRBV5-1 | - | - | CASSSGQPSYEQYF | TGCGCCAGCAGCTCCGGACAGCCCTCCTACGAGCAGTACTTC
TRBJ1-1 | TRBV18 | many | - | CASSPGDGNTEAFF | TGTGCCAGCTCACCGGGGGACGGAAACACTGAAGCTTTCTTT
TRBJ1-1 | TRBV7-9 | - | TRBD1 | CASSPPGGSIVEAFF | TGTGCCAGCAGCCCCCCAGGGGGATCGATCGTTGAAGCTTTCTTT
TRBJ2-5 | TRBV12-3/TRBV12-4 | - | - | CASSFHPKMGETQYF | TGTGCCAGCAGTTTCCATCCCAAAATGGGGGAGACCCAGTACTTC
TRBJ1-2 | TRBV27 | few | TRBD1 | CASSPQVGDRQYGYTF | TGTGCCAGCAGTCCCCAGGTAGGGGACAGGCAATATGGCTACACCTTC
TRBJ2-3 | TRBV29-1 | - | - | CSVAGKPSTDTQYF | TGCAGCGTTGCGGGGAAGCCGTCCACAGATACGCAGTATTTT
TRBJ2-7 | TRBV6-5 | - | TRBD1 | CASSRTGPPYEQYF | TGTGCCAGCAGCCGGACAGGACCTCCTTACGAGCAGTACTTC
TRBJ2-1 | TRBV12-3/TRBV12-4 | - | TRBD2 | CASSRPPREGGNEQFF | TGTGCCAGCAGTCGCCCCCCGCGGGAGGGTGGCAATGAGCAGTTCTTC
TRBJ1-1 | TRBV5-4 | - | TRBD1 | CASNFIDRATEAFF | TGTGCCAGCAACTTTATCGACAGGGCCACTGAAGCTTTCTTT
TRBJ1-6 | TRBV28 | many | - | CASSTSPYNSPLHF | TGTGCCAGCAGTACAAGCCCCTATAATTCACCCCTCCACTTT
TRBJ2-7 | TRBV10-3 | few | - | CAISEPGVGGDEQYF | TGTGCCATCAGTGAGCCCGGGGTAGGAGGGGACGAGCAGTACTTC
TRBJ2-7 | TRBV5-4 | - | TRBD2 | CASSPGLAPYEQYF | TGTGCCAGCAGCCCGGGACTAGCTCCCTACGAGCAGTACTTC
TRBJ2-1 | TRBV3-1 | few | TRBD2 | CASSHPSIRLAESSYNEQFF | TGTGCCAGCAGCCATCCCAGTATAAGACTAGCGGAAAGCTCCTACAATGAGCAGTTCTTC
TRBJ1-2 | TRBV6-5 | few | - | CASSYLGPSGGYTF | TGTGCCAGCAGTTACTTGGGCCCCTCAGGTGGCTACACCTTC
TRBJ2-7 | TRBV7-2 | many | - | CASSLGTGEQYF | TGTGCCAGCAGCTTAGGGACGGGGGAGCAGTACTTC
TRBJ2-1 | TRBV2 | - | - | CASVGTKQFF | TGTGCCAGCGTCGGGACCAAGCAGTTCTTC
TRBJ2-7 | TRBV18 | many | TRBD1 | CASSPLDLGTAYEQYF | TGTGCCAGCTCACCTCTTGACCTGGGGACAGCCTACGAGCAGTACTTC
TRBJ1-1 | TRBV7-9 | few | - | CASSFRRGDTEAFF | TGTGCCAGCAGCTTTCGCAGGGGTGACACTGAAGCTTTCTTT
TRBJ1-1 | TRBV6-2/TRBV6-3 | - | TRBD1 | CASAGTGGWGTEAFF | TGTGCCAGCGCCGGGACAGGGGGCTGGGGCACTGAAGCTTTCTTT